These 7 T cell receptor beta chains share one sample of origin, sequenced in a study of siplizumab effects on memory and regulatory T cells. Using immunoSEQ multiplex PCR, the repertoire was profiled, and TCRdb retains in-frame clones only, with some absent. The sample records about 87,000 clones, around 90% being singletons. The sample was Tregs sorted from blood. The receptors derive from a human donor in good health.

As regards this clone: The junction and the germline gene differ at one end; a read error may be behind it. The CDR3 region has the DNA TGTGCCAGCAGTGGGCAGGTTCAGAGGGCCTCGGATTTT. Translated: CASSGQVQRASDF. The V call is TRBV6-5, the J call TRBJ1-5; the D is unclear. The CDR3 has 13 amino acids. Germline CDR1 MNHEY, CDR2 SVGAGI.

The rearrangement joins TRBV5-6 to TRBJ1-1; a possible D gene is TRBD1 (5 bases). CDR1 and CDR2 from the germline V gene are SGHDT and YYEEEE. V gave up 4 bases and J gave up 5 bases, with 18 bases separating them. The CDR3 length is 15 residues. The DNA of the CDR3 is TGTGCCAGCAGCCTAAACGGGTACTGGGGGACTGAAGCTTTCTTT. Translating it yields CASSLNGYWGTEAFF.

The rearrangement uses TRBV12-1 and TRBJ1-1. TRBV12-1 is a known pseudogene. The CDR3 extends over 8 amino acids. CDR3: CADTEAFF. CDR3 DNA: TGTGCTGACACTGAAGCTTTCTTT.

CDR3 sequence reads: CASSLVGTGSTDTQYF. CDR3 sequence (DNA): TGTGCCAGCAGCTTAGTCGGGACAGGGAGCACAGATACGCAGTATTTT. This sequence joins TRBV11-2 and TRBJ2-3; 9 bases align to TRBD1. The germline V gene encodes CDR1 SGHAT and CDR2 FQNNGV. The CDR3 extends over 16 amino acids. V shed 1 base, J shed 0 bases, and the junction held 2 bases outside the gene matches.

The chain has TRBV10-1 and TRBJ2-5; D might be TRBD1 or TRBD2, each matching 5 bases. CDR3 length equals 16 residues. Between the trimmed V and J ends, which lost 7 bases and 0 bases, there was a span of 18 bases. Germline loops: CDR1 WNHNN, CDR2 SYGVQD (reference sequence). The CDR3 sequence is CASTKGRPSNQETQYF. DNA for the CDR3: TGCGCCAGCACCAAGGGGAGACCGTCGAACCAAGAGACCCAGTACTTC.

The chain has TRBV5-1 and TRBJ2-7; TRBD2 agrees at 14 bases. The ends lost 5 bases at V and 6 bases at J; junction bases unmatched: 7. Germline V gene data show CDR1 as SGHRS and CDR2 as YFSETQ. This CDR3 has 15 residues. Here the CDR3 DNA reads TGCGCCAGCAGACTCGGACTAGCGGGGGGTCTCGAGCAGTACTTC. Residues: CASRLGLAGGLEQYF.

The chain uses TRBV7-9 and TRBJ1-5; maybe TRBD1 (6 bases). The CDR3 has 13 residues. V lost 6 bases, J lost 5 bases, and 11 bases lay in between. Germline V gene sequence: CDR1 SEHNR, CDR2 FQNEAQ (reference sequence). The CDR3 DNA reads TGTGCCAGCAGTAAAGGGGGGTATCAGCCCCAGCATTTT. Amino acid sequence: CASSKGGYQPQHF.